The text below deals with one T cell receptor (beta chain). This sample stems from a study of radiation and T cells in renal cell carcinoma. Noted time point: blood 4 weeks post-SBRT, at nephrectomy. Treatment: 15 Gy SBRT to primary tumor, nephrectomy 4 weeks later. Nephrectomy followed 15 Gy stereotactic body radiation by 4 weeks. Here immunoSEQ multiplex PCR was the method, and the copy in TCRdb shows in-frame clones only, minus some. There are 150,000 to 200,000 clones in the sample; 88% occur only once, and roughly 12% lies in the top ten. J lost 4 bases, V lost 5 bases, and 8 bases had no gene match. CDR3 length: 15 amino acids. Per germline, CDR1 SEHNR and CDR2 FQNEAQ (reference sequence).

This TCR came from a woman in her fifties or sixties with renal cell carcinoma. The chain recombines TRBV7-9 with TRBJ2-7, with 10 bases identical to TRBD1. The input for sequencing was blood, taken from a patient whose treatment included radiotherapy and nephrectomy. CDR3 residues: CASSPWTGGGYEQYF. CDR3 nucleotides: TGTGCCAGCAGCCCCTGGACAGGGGGTGGTTACGAGCAGTACTTC. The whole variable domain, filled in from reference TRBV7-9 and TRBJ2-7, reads DTGVSQNPRHKITKRGQNVTFRCDPISEHNRLYWYRQTLGQGPEFLTYFQNEAQLEKSRLLSDRFSAERPKGSFSTLEIQRTEQGDSAMYLCASSPWTGGGYEQYFGPGTRLTVT.